What follows are 15 T cell receptor beta chains derived from one specimen sequenced in a study of T-cell memory formation after mild COVID-19. One entry per CDR3 protein results from TCRdb running MiXCR on the 5' RACE reads. The table has around 300,000 distinct CDR3 sequences, 8.2% seen once. The sequenced sample consisted of PBMCs or a T cell subset sorted from them (not recorded which). These receptors were taken from a man aged 18 to 29 who had mild COVID-19 (a few samples of this study predate the infection). Cell type and time point are not known.

The chain links TRBV9 to TRBJ1-1; D is unclear. Germline-derived CDR1 and CDR2 are SGDLS and YYNGEE. The ends were cut back, 3 bases at V and 0 bases at J, with 9 bases in the middle. The CDR3 is 14 residues long. The CDR3 nucleotides are TGTGCCAGCAGCGAGGTGGTCATGAACACTGAAGCTTTCTTT. Protein sequence: CASSEVVMNTEAFF.

The rearrangement uses TRBV7-2 and TRBJ2-7, with a tentative D call TRBD2 (6 bases). The germline V and J ends were trimmed by 4 bases and 3 bases, with 16 bases remaining between them. The length of the CDR3 is 15 residues. CDR1 and CDR2 (germline): SGHTA, FQGNSA. The CDR3 DNA reads as TGTGCCAGCAGCTCCAACGGGGGACCCTACTACGAGCAGTACTTC. It specifies CASSSNGGPYYEQYF.

The rearrangement uses TRBV20-1 and TRBJ2-3; 8 bases map to TRBD2. Trimming took 3 bases from V and 4 from J; bases not matched to a gene: 9. Germline CDR1 DFQATT, CDR2 SNEGSKA (reference sequence). The CDR3 runs 15 residues. The CDR3 coding sequence is TGCAGTGCTAGTCAGAGCGGGGGTATAGCAGATACGCAGTATTTT. It translates to CSASQSGGIADTQYF.

This clonotype has ten or more counts. V gene TRBV7-2 combines with J gene TRBJ1-5; a weak D match, TRBD1 (5 bases). Trimming removed 5 bases from V and 7 bases from J, with 15 bases in between. Germline V gene lookup returns CDR1 SGHTA and CDR2 FQGNSA. The CDR3 totals 14 residues. CDR3: CASSPQGSDQPQHF. In nucleotides, the CDR3 is TGTGCCAGCAGCCCTCAGGGTTCCGACCAGCCCCAGCATTTT.

The chain combines TRBV5-1 with TRBJ1-1; possible D gene TRBD1, 5 bases. The CDR3 runs to 15 residues. The V and J ends lost 4 bases and 0 bases respectively, with 13 bases between them. Germline lookup yields CDR1 SGHRS and CDR2 YFSETQ. CDR3 loop: CASSPQVVMNTEAFF. CDR3 coding DNA: TGCGCCAGCAGCCCACAGGTCGTCATGAACACTGAAGCTTTCTTT.

The chain has TRBV11-2 and TRBJ2-1; 14 bases line up with TRBD2. V lost 5 bases to trimming and J lost 7 bases; unmatched junction nucleotides: 4. The CDR3 contains 15 residues. CDR1 is SGHAT, CDR2 FQNNGV, per germline. The CDR3: CASSPWTSGGNEQFF. The DNA for the CDR3 is TGTGCCAGCAGCCCCTGGACTAGCGGGGGGAATGAGCAGTTCTTC.

This clonotype came up many times. The chain has TRBV4-1 and TRBJ2-1; no definite D call. Per the germline V gene, CDR1 is MGHRA and CDR2 is YSYEKL. V shed 0 bases and J shed 6 bases, with 15 bases lying between them. The CDR3 length is 16 residues. In DNA, the CDR3 is TGCGCCAGCAGCCAAGATTTAATGACACAGACCAATGAGCAGTTCTTC. Its translation is CASSQDLMTQTNEQFF.

The V call is TRBV5-1, the J call TRBJ2-5, with D hard to call. This CDR3 spans 14 amino acids. Trimming stripped 0 bases from V and 5 bases from J, with 11 bases between. Per germline, CDR1 SGHRS and CDR2 YFSETQ. The DNA of the CDR3 is TGCGCCAGCAGCTTGGAGGCAGGTTGGGAGACCCAGTACTTC. This gives the protein CASSLEAGWETQYF.

V and J are TRBV5-4 and TRBJ1-2; D is undetermined. Deletions cut 3 bases from V and 8 bases from J, with 11 bases between. The CDR3 loop spans 12 amino acids. Germline values: CDR1 SGHNT, CDR2 YYREEE (reference sequence). The CDR3 DNA reads TGTGCCAGCAGCTCCCCGGCGGGGGGCTACACCTTC. It encodes CASSSPAGGYTF.

J is TRBJ1-4 and V is TRBV10-3; D possibly corresponds to TRBD1 (6 bases). CDR3 length equals 16 residues. Per the germline V gene, CDR1 is ENHRY and CDR2 is SYGVKD. The V gene lost 3 bases and the J gene lost 4 bases, with 15 bases spanning the gap. This CDR3 reads CAISDPGGAGNEKLFF. The CDR3 DNA follows: TGTGCCATCAGTGATCCCGGGGGCGCCGGTAATGAAAAACTGTTTTTT.

This clonotype has just a few counts. This CDR3 reads CASSLSGTGGNTIYF. CDR3 coding DNA: TGTGCCAGCAGTTTATCAGGGACTGGTGGAAACACCATATATTTT. The chain links TRBV28 to TRBJ1-3; maybe TRBD1 (5 bases). The germline V gene encodes CDR1 MDHEN and CDR2 SYDVKM. This CDR3 is 15 amino acids long. The V end was cut by 1 base, the J end by 3 bases, with 10 bases between.

The table lists this clonotype with many counts. The chain has TRBV4-1 and TRBJ1-1; D may be TRBD1 (5 bases). The CDR3 sequence is 15 residues long. Per the germline V gene, CDR1 is MGHRA and CDR2 is YSYEKL. V was cut by 6 bases and J by 1 base, with 15 bases left in between. CDR3 nucleotide sequence: TGCGCCAGCAGTCATCCCTGGGGGTCGAACACTGAAGCTTTCTTT. The encoded protein is CASSHPWGSNTEAFF.

This rearrangement joins TRBV28 to TRBJ2-4; D tentatively reads TRBD1 or TRBD2 (5 bases each). Per germline, CDR1 MDHEN and CDR2 SYDVKM. CDR3 length equals 20 residues. V shed 6 bases and J shed 0 bases, with 27 bases lying between them. CDR3 nucleotides: TGTGCCAGCAGCTCACACGGGCAGCGGTGGGGGACCCTAGCCAAAAACATTCAGTACTTC. This encodes CASSSHGQRWGTLAKNIQYF.

This clonotype was found many times. The chain is built from TRBV7-9 and TRBJ1-5; possibly TRBD1 for D (5 bases). Germline V gives CDR1 SEHNR, CDR2 FQNEAQ (reference sequence). The CDR3 consists of 12 residues. Trimming cost V 6 bases and J 7 bases, with 10 bases left between them. The CDR3 DNA is TGTGCCAGCAGTTCAGGGACCCAGCCCCAGCATTTT. Translated, it gives CASSSGTQPQHF.

This clonotype turned up a few times. The V gene is TRBV4-1, the J gene TRBJ2-5; 10 nucleotides match TRBD2. Per the germline V gene, CDR1 is MGHRA and CDR2 is YSYEKL. This CDR3 comprises 15 residues. Germline trimming cut 1 base from V and 4 bases from J; bases unmatched to any gene: 3. CDR3 residues: CASSQGRLAGETQYF. Written as DNA, the CDR3 is TGCGCCAGCAGCCAAGGAAGACTAGCGGGAGAGACCCAGTACTTC.